Reported below is one T cell receptor (beta chain). CDR3 length equals 15 residues. The germline V gene encodes CDR1 SNHLY and CDR2 FYNNEI. V shed 6 bases, J shed 4 bases, and the junction held 6 bases outside the gene matches. Original data processing: By means of reference gene primer amplification, nucleated cell counts were estimated. TCRdb keeps only in-frame clones here, not all; method: immunoSEQ multiplex PCR. V, J and clone size were drawn from that table, and D and trimming were deduced from the DNA. The sample yields about 110,000 clones, about four fifths seen once. This sample was included in a study of blood T cell repertoires in COVID-19.

Sequenced material: peripheral blood. V usage is TRBV2 and J usage is TRBJ1-3, with 10 bases identical to TRBD1. The sequence was collected from a woman between 70 and 85 years old with acute or convalescent COVID-19. Here the CDR3 DNA reads TGTGCCAGCAGGCCCGGGACAGGGGCAGGAAACACCATATATTTT. Translation: CASRPGTGAGNTIYF.